Sequencing of this T cell receptor beta chain was carried out in a study of neurological immune-mediated disorders. Regarding the study as a whole: The greatest TCR clonal expansion occurred in HTLV-1-associated myelopathy and the least in multiple sclerosis, which fell below healthy controls. Expanded clones shared no CDR3 amino acid sequences across subjects, suggesting private repertoires in all groups.

This sample's time point: longitudinal time-point 3. The unsorted libraries originated from 2 million PBMCs that had been stored at -80 C. Synthesis of cDNA was carried out by template-switch 5'RACE. The reaction used 10-nucleotide random UMIs. TCRdb independently ran MiXCR on the 5' RACE reads; one entry per CDR3 protein. The repertoire holds about 48,000 distinct CDR3 sequences, with about an eighth as singletons. Many counts were recorded for this clonotype. Antigen specificity is unknown. V gave up 5 bases and J gave up 0 bases, with 11 bases separating them. The germline V gene has CDR1 SGHRS and CDR2 YFSETQ. The CDR3 sequence is 14 residues long.

This clonotype originated in a male donor with HTLV-1-associated myelopathy (HAM/TSP). Sequenced: PBMCs. The J gene is TRBJ1-1, the V gene TRBV5-1; perhaps TRBD1 as D (5 bases). CDR3 nucleotide sequence: TGCGCCAGCAGAACCGCGACAGTGAACACTGAAGCTTTCTTT. It codes for CASRTATVNTEAFF.